This T cell receptor beta chain appears in the sequencing data of a study of Ad26.COV2.S vaccination and SARS-CoV-2 variants. At the level of the study: Donor was in the COV1001 Ad26.COV2.S trial arm. Once, or twice with 56 days between doses, Ad26.COV2.S was given intramuscularly.

Clones were sequenced by immunoSEQ multiplex PCR, and TCRdb holds only the in-frame ones, with some missing. The sample yields about 350,000 clones, around 89% seen once. Specified treatment: roughly 20 received Ad26.COV2.S at low or high dose, single or two shots; five or six received placebo; per-sample allocation not given. Samples analyzed were those drawn on day 63 after the first vaccine or placebo injection. J lost 4 bases, V lost 3 bases, and 11 bases had no gene match. The CDR3 contains 18 residues. Germline V gene lookup returns CDR1 MNHEY and CDR2 SMNVEV (reference sequence). V is TRBV27 and J is TRBJ2-2, with 10 bases matching TRBD2. The sample in question was peripheral blood, obtained in a trial of Ad26.COV2.S vaccine versus placebo. The TCR sequence derives from a person aged 18-65 years who received the Ad26.COV2.S COVID-19 vaccine or a placebo. CDR3 in amino acids: CASSFRGTSELFTGELFF. Written as DNA, the CDR3 is TGTGCCAGCAGTTTTCGAGGGACTAGCGAATTGTTCACCGGGGAGCTGTTTTTT.